Below, 8 T cell receptor beta chains from the same sample are listed, as sequenced in a study of T cell repertoires in cytomegalovirus infection. One entry per CDR3 protein results from TCRdb running MiXCR on the reads. The sample has some 200,000 distinct CDR3 sequences, nearly 9.5% seen once; the top ten hold approximately 4.2%. Sequencing was performed on PBMCs. The receptors were gathered from a human donor in good health (CMV status not recorded). Some clones in this sample may be carry-over from other donors' samples.

This clonotype was seen a handful of times. V usage is TRBV9 and J usage is TRBJ2-1; D not certain. Germline loops: CDR1 SGDLS, CDR2 YYNGEE. The V and J ends lost 4 bases and 4 bases respectively, with 12 bases between them. This CDR3 is 14 amino acids long. CDR3 sequence (DNA): TGTGCCAGCAGCCCCCGTTTTGGATACAATGAGCAGTTCTTC. Amino acid sequence: CASSPRFGYNEQFF. Based on the CDR3 plus reference TRBV9 and TRBJ2-1, the full variable domain is DSGVTQTPKHLITATGQRVTLRCSPRSGDLSVYWYQQSLDQGLQFLIQYYNGEERAKGNILERFSAQQFPDLHSELNLSSLELGDSALYFCASSPRFGYNEQFFGPGTRLTVL.

This clonotype occurred a few times. The chain combines TRBV19 with TRBJ1-5; D is possibly TRBD1 (5 bases). This CDR3 spans 16 amino acids. From germline, CDR1 is LNHDA and CDR2 SQIVND (reference sequence). The V and J ends lost 0 bases and 5 bases respectively, with 14 bases between them. CDR3 bases: TGTGCCAGTAGTATAGACGGGACTGATTTTTATCAGCCCCAGCATTTT. It yields the protein CASSIDGTDFYQPQHF. Supplemented by reference TRBV19 and TRBJ1-5, the full variable domain reads DGGITQSPKYLFRKEGQNVTLSCEQNLNHDAMYWYRQDPGQGLRLIYYSQIVNDFQKGDIAEGYSVSREKKESFPLTVTSAQKNPTAFYLCASSIDGTDFYQPQHFGDGTRLSIL.

At least ten counts were recorded for this clonotype. The J gene is TRBJ2-7, the V gene TRBV10-2; 10 nucleotides line up with TRBD1. Trimming took 5 bases from V and 8 from J; bases not matched to a gene: 9. Germline lookup yields CDR1 WSHSY and CDR2 SAAADI. The CDR3 covers 14 residues. As DNA, the CDR3 is TGCGCCAGCAGTTCGACAGGGGGCAAGGCTAAGCAGTACTTC. As protein: CASSSTGGKAKQYF.

This clonotype occurred many times. The chain uses TRBV4-1 and TRBJ2-6; D is possibly TRBD1 or TRBD2 (5 bases each). The CDR3 is 19 residues long. Germline values: CDR1 MGHRA, CDR2 YSYEKL. Deletions cut 0 bases from V and 4 bases from J, with 19 bases between. CDR3 nucleotides: TGCGCCAGCAGCCAAGATGCGGGTCTCCGGGACGGCGGGGCCAACGTCCTGACTTTC. Encoded protein: CASSQDAGLRDGGANVLTF.

The chain links TRBV2 to TRBJ2-1, with 9 bases lining up with TRBD2. The germline V gene has CDR1 SNHLY and CDR2 FYNNEI. With V trimmed by 7 bases and J by 4 bases, 2 bases remained unmatched. This CDR3 region has 13 residues. CDR3 sequence: CASTSGAYNEQFF. The CDR3, as DNA: TGTGCCAGCACTAGCGGGGCATACAATGAGCAGTTCTTC.

This clonotype was seen ten or more times. The V call is TRBV7-9, the J call TRBJ1-5, with D possibly TRBD1 on 5 matching bases. Trimming removed 5 bases from V and 6 bases from J, with 20 bases in between. The CDR3 runs to 16 residues. Germline CDR1 SEHNR, CDR2 FQNEAQ (reference sequence). CDR3 sequence: CASSPPDIPAGQPQHF. The CDR3 DNA follows: TGTGCCAGCAGCCCCCCGGACATCCCAGCGGGTCAGCCCCAGCATTTT.

Ten or more counts support this clonotype. V usage is TRBV28 and J usage is TRBJ2-3; D is possibly TRBD2 (6 bases). The CDR3 totals 16 residues. With 3 bases removed from V and 6 bases from J, the gap between germline ends came to 19 bases. Germline V gene data show CDR1 as MDHEN and CDR2 as SYDVKM. The DNA of the CDR3 is TGTGCCAGCAGTTTTGGACCGGGACTTCAAGAGGATACGCAGTATTTT. Amino acids: CASSFGPGLQEDTQYF. Full variable domain (rest looked up from reference TRBV28 and TRBJ2-3): DVKVTQSSRYLVKRTGEKVFLECVQDMDHENMFWYRQDPGLGLRLIYFSYDVKMKEKGDIPEGYSVSREKKERFSLILESASTNQTSMYLCASSFGPGLQEDTQYFGPGTRLTVL.

This clonotype was detected only a few times. The rearrangement links TRBV24-1 to TRBJ2-4; the match to TRBD2 covers 15 bases. Trimming cost V 0 bases and J 2 bases; bases outside gene matches: 19. This CDR3 is 24 amino acids long. The germline gives CDR1 KGHDR, CDR2 SFDVKD. CDR3 coding DNA: TGTGCCACCAGTGATTTGGGGCTGGGCGGACTAGCGGGAGGGCCGAGGAGATCCAAAAACATTCAGTACTTC. Its protein is CATSDLGLGGLAGGPRRSKNIQYF.